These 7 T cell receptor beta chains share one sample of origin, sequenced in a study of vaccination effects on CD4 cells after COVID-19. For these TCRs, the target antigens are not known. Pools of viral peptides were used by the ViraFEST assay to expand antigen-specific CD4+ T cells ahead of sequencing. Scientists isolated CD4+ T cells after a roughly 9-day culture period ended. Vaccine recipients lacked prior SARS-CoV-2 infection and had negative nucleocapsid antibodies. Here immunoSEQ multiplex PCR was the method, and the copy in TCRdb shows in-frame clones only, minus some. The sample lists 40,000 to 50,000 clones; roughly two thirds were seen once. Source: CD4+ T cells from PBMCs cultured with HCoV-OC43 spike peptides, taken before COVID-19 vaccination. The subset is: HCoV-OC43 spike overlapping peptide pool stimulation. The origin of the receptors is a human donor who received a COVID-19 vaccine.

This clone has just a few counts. The CDR3 bases are TGTGCCAGTAGAACCGGGGCAGGGGGTTCCTACGAGCAGTACTTC. This sequence encodes CASRTGAGGSYEQYF. The J gene is TRBJ2-7, the V gene TRBV19, with 7 positions matching TRBD1. Trimming removed 6 bases from V and 1 base from J; junction bases left unmatched: 9. In germline, CDR1 is LNHDA, CDR2 SQIVND (reference sequence). There are 15 residues in the CDR3.

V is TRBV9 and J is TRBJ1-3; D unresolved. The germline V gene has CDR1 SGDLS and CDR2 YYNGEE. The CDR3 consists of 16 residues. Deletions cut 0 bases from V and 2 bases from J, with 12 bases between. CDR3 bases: TGTGCCAGCAGCGTAGTGCCCGGGGTTGCTGGAAACACCATATATTTT. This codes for CASSVVPGVAGNTIYF.

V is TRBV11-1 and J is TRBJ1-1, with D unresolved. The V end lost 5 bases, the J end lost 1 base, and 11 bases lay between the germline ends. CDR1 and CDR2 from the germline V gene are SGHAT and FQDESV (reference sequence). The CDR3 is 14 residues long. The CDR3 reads CASSTNRGNTEAFF. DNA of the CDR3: TGTGCCAGCAGCACCAACCGGGGGAACACTGAAGCTTTCTTT.

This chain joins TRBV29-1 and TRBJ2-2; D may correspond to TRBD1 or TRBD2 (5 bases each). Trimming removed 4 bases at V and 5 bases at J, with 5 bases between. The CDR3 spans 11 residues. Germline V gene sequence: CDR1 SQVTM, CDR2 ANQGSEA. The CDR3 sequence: CSVGGTGELFF. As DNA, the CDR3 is TGCAGCGTTGGGGGGACCGGGGAGCTGTTTTTT.

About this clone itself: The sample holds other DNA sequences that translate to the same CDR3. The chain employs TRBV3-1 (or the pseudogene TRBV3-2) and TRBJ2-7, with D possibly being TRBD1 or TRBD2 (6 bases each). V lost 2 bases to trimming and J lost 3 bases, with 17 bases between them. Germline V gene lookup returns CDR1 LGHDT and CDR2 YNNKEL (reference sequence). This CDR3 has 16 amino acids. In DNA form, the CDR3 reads TGTGCCAGCAGCCAACCAAGGGGGGAGGAAGTCTACGAGCAGTACTTC. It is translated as CASSQPRGEEVYEQYF.

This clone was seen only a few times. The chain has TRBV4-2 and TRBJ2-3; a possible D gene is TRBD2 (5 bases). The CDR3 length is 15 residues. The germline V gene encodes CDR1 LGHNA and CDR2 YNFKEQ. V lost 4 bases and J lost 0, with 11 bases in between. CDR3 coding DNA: TGTGCCAGCAGCCCCCGGACTCATAGCACAGATACGCAGTATTTT. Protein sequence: CASSPRTHSTDTQYF.

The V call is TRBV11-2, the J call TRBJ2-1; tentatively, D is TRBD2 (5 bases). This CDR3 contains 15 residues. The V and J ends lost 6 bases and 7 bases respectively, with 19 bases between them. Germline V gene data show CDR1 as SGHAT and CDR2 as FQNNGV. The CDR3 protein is CASRPLRDHRNEQFF. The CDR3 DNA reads TGTGCCAGCAGGCCTCTCCGGGATCATAGAAATGAGCAGTTCTTC. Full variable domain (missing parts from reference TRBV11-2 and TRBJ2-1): EAGVAQSPRYKIIEKRQSVAFWCNPISGHATLYWYQQILGQGPKLLIQFQNNGVVDDSQLPKDRFSAERLKGVDSTLKIQPAKLEDSAVYLCASRPLRDHRNEQFFGPGTRLTVL.